This TCR beta chain appears in the sequencing data of a study of T cell repertoires in cytomegalovirus infection. From the reads, TCRdb called clonotypes with MiXCR, one entry per CDR3 protein. The repertoire holds approximately 1,000,000 distinct CDR3 sequences, roughly 31% seen once, with 11% to 15% in the top ten. The V gene lost 3 bases and the J gene lost 2 bases, with 13 bases spanning the gap. Germline assignment: CDR1 KGHSH and CDR2 LQKENI. The CDR3 covers 15 residues. Comment on this clonotype: Its target is not known.

The starting material was cultured CD8+ T cells from PBMCs, obtained from culture after CMV antigen stimulation. The chain has TRBV18 and TRBJ2-5; D perhaps matches TRBD1 (5 bases). The sequence derives from a human donor in good health (CMV status not recorded). Some clones in this sample may be carry-over from other donors' samples. CDR3 loop: CASSPDWGRQETQYF. DNA for the CDR3: TGTGCCAGCTCACCTGATTGGGGCAGACAAGAGACCCAGTACTTC.